The 5 T cell receptor beta chains below all came from one sample that was sequenced in a study of blood T cells in healthy people across ages. The second PCR ran about 7 to 12 cycles with a sample-barcoded 5' primer and J-beta primers. TCRdb re-called the 5' RACE reads through MiXCR, storing one row per CDR3 protein. The sample records about 400,000 distinct CDR3 sequences, 52% being singletons. Sequencing input: blood. All receptors come from a man in his 60s in good health.

This clonotype has just a few counts. This chain connects TRBV20-1 to TRBJ2-3; D uncertain. The germline gives CDR1 DFQATT, CDR2 SNEGSKA (reference sequence). Deletions cut 7 bases from V and 2 bases from J, with 10 bases between. The CDR3 spans 12 residues. The CDR3 sequence is CSVRLYTDTQYF. Here the CDR3 DNA reads TGCAGTGTGAGGCTTTACACAGATACGCAGTATTTT.

The chain is built from TRBV5-1 and TRBJ2-7; D gene ambiguous. Germline CDR1 SGHRS, CDR2 YFSETQ. V shed 0 bases and J shed 0 bases, with 7 bases lying between them. CDR3 length: 14 amino acids. The CDR3 DNA reads TGCGCCAGCAGCTTGGAGGCAGGCTCCTACGAGCAGTACTTC. It is translated as CASSLEAGSYEQYF.

This clonotype was seen only a few times. The gene calls are TRBV6-2 or TRBV6-3 and TRBJ2-3, with 8 nucleotides matching TRBD1. CDR1 is MNHEY, CDR2 SVGEGT, per germline. With V trimmed by 5 bases and J by 2 bases, 3 bases remained unmatched. The CDR3 spans 14 residues. The chain's CDR3 is CASSGQGNTDTQYF. The CDR3 DNA reads as TGTGCCAGCAGTGGACAGGGCAACACAGATACGCAGTATTTT.

The chain uses TRBV4-1 and TRBJ1-2; possibly TRBD1 for D (6 bases). The CDR3 runs to 15 residues. Germline V gene lookup returns CDR1 MGHRA and CDR2 YSYEKL. Trimming took off 4 bases at V and 6 bases at J, with 18 bases between the two ends. CDR3 residues: CASSLERGAADGYTF. DNA of the CDR3: TGCGCCAGCAGCCTTGAGAGGGGGGCGGCTGATGGCTACACCTTC.

This clonotype has only a few counts. The chain recombines TRBV20-1 with TRBJ2-1, with TRBD2 matching 8 bases. V shed 6 bases and J 7 bases; nucleotides not matched to a gene: 11. CDR3 length: 14 residues. CDR1 and CDR2 (germline): DFQATT, SNEGSKA (reference sequence). The CDR3 DNA reads TGCAGTGCCGAAATAGGGACTAGGTGGAATGAGCAGTTCTTC. This translates into CSAEIGTRWNEQFF.